This T cell receptor (beta chain) was captured in a study of vaccination effects on CD4 cells after COVID-19. The overall study: From two convalescent patients, samples were taken 16 days and one week before vaccination.

The germline V gene encodes CDR1 MNHEY and CDR2 SVGAGI. Trimming shortened V by 6 bases and J by 0 bases, and 12 bases separated the two germline ends. There are 15 residues in the CDR3. Before sequencing, viral peptide pools were used by the ViraFEST assay to expand antigen-specific CD4+ T cells. With about 9 days of culture completed, CD4+ T cells were isolated. SARS-CoV-2 infection was confirmed by PCR in the person between March and December 2020. The count of this clone is one. What it binds is unknown. Data came from immunoSEQ multiplex PCR; TCRdb stores just in-frame clones and leaves some out. The table records 40,000 to 50,000 clones, around 72% of them present only once.

The receptor comes from a human donor who had a prior SARS-CoV-2 infection. This specimen was CD4+ T cells from PBMCs cultured with a peptide pool, taken before COVID-19 vaccination. This chain links TRBV6-5 with TRBJ2-1, with unresolved D. CDR3 loop: CASRPDRNSYNEQFF. For the CDR3, the DNA is TGTGCCAGCAGACCAGATAGGAACTCCTACAATGAGCAGTTCTTC.